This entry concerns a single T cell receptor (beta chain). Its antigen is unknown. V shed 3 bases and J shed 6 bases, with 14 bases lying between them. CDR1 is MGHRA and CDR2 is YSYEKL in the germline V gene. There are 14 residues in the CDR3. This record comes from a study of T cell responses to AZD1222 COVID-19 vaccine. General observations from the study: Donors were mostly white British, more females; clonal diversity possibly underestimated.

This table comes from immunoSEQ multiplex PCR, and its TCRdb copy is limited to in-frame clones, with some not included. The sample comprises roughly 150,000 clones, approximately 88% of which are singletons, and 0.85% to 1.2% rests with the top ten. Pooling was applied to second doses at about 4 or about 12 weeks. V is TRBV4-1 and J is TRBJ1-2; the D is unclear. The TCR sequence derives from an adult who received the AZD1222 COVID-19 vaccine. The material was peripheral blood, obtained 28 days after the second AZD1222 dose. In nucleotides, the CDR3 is TGCGCCAGCAGCCAGCGACCCGGGTTGGATGGCTACACCTTC. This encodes CASSQRPGLDGYTF.